The clone carrying this T cell receptor (beta chain) was counted only a few times. In the original analysis: Reference gene primers were amplified, and this amplification served to estimate nucleated cell counts. Sequencing was performed with immunoSEQ multiplex PCR; in TCRdb, only in-frame clones are kept and a portion is missing. The V and J calls and clone size are taken from that table; D and trimming were inferred from the DNA. The sample has around 15,000 clones; roughly 85% are singletons. The data derive from a study of blood T cell repertoires in COVID-19. J lost 6 bases, V lost 3 bases, and 4 bases had no gene match. The CDR3 extends over 13 amino acids. Germline V gene lookup returns CDR1 LNHDA and CDR2 SQIVND (reference sequence).

This TCR was sampled from a man in his 70s in a cohort sampled during active COVID-19. The sequenced sample consisted of peripheral blood. The gene calls are TRBV19 and TRBJ2-7, with TRBD1 identical over 8 bases. CDR3 DNA sequence: TGTGCCAGTAGTATCCAGGGGGCAGGCGAGCAGTACTTC. Protein sequence: CASSIQGAGEQYF.